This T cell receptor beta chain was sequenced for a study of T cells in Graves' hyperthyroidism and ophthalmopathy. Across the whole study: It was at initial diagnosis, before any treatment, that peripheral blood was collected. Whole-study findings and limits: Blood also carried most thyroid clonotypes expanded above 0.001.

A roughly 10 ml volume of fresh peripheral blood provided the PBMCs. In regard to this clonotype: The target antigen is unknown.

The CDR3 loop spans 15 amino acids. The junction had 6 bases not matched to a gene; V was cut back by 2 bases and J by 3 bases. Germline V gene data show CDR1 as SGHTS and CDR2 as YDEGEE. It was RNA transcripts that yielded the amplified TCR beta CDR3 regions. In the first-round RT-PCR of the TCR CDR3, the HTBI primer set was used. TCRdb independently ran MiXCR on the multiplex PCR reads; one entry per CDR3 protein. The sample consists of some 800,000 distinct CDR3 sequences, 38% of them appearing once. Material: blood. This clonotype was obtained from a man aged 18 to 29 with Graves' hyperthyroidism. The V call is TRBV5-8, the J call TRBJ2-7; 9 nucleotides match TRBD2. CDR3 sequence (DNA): TGTGCCAGCAGCTTCGGGGCGGGAGGGGACTACGAGCAGTACTTC. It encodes CASSFGAGGDYEQYF.